This T cell receptor (beta chain) was captured by sequencing in a study of molecular identifiers for immune sequencing clone quantification. This clonotype was found many times. Generation of bulk TCR libraries relied on previously described methods and listed TCR primers. TCRdb itself ran the PCR reads through MiXCR, one entry per CDR3 protein. The table includes around 100,000 distinct CDR3 sequences, about a third detected once. Between 20,000 and 1,000,000 sorted cells, with 10%, 30% or 50% RNA, yielded naive CD8 libraries. Naive CD8 T cells underwent sorting with the CD8+CD4-CCR7+CD45RA+ definition. Sequencing was carried out using naive CD8+ T cells from blood, with Jurkat cell RNA spiked in. The subset here: FACS-sorted CD8+CD4-CCR7+CD45RA+ naive T cells. This receptor was identified in a human donor in good health. Some libraries in this study had Jurkat cell RNA spiked in.

CDR3 nucleotides: TGTGCCAGCAGTGCTCTAGCGGGAGATACGCAGTATTTT. Protein sequence: CASSALAGDTQYF. The chain recombines TRBV6-4 with TRBJ2-3; 8 bases agree with TRBD2. The CDR3 contains 13 residues. CDR1 is MRHNA, CDR2 SNTAGT, per germline. V lost 4 bases and J lost 5; bases outside the gene matches: 2.